What follows are 32 T cell receptor beta chains derived from one specimen sequenced in a study of T cells in Graves' hyperthyroidism and ophthalmopathy. The TCR beta CDR3 regions underwent amplification using RNA transcripts as the source. RT-PCR in the first round (using the HTBI primer set) targeted the TCR CDR3. Each CDR3 protein gets one entry after TCRdb re-called the multiplex PCR reads with MiXCR. The sample gives approximately 600,000 distinct CDR3 sequences, 12% to 15% of which show up once; around 7% is in the top ten. The sequenced material came from blood. The receptors here all came from a woman younger than 35 with Graves' ophthalmopathy.

The rearrangement uses TRBV6-1 and TRBJ1-6; 8 nucleotides align to TRBD1. The CDR3 totals 16 residues. Germline V CDR1 and CDR2: MNHNS, SASEGT. V was clipped by 3 bases and J by 6 bases; unmatched bases: 7. Here the CDR3 DNA reads TGTGCCAGCAGTGAGAGGACAGGGCAAGCTAATTCACCCCTCCACTTT. Residues: CASSERTGQANSPLHF.

This clonotype was seen repeatedly, ten times or more. This rearrangement joins TRBV6-1 to TRBJ2-2; 8 bases align to TRBD1. Trimming removed 5 bases from V and 4 bases from J; junction bases left unmatched: 9. CDR1 is MNHNS and CDR2 is SASEGT in the germline V gene. This CDR3 has 16 amino acids. The CDR3 protein is CASSSSDRGITGELFF. The CDR3, as DNA: TGTGCCAGCAGTTCCTCAGACAGGGGAATCACCGGGGAGCTGTTTTTT.

In this sample, this clonotype turned up many times. The chain joins TRBV5-5 to TRBJ2-1; the match to TRBD2 covers 13 bases. Germline CDR1 reads SGHKS; CDR2 reads YYEKEE (reference sequence). This CDR3 has 16 amino acids. Trimming cost V 0 bases and J 10 bases; bases outside gene matches: 7. The CDR3 nucleotides are TGTGCCAGCAGCTTGGATGATACTAGCGGGAGGGACGAGCAGTTCTTC. Its translation is CASSLDDTSGRDEQFF.

This clonotype was found many times. The chain employs TRBV24-1 and TRBJ2-5; D uncertain. CDR3 length equals 14 residues. Germline V lookup: CDR1 KGHDR, CDR2 SFDVKD. Between the trimmed V and J ends, which lost 3 bases and 4 bases, there was a span of 11 bases. In DNA form, the CDR3 reads TGTGCCACCAGTGATCCCCCTTCGGTAGAGACCCAGTACTTC. The encoded protein is CATSDPPSVETQYF.

This clonotype was detected many times. The rearrangement joins TRBV12-3 or TRBV12-4 to TRBJ2-2; TRBD1 might be the D (6 bases). The CDR3 has 14 residues. The V end was cut by 5 bases, the J end by 2 bases, with 9 bases between. Here the CDR3 reads CASSPGHNTGELFF. The CDR3 DNA reads as TGTGCCAGCAGTCCGGGACATAACACCGGGGAGCTGTTTTTT.

The chain uses TRBV6-5 and TRBJ2-6, with D unclear. V was trimmed by 1 base and J by 0 bases, leaving 7 bases between them. CDR1 is MNHEY, CDR2 SVGAGI, per germline. This CDR3 is 16 amino acids long. CDR3 in DNA: TGTGCCAGCAGTTACTTGACAATCTCTGGGGCCAACGTCCTGACTTTC. It codes for CASSYLTISGANVLTF.

Details on this clonotype: Just one base apart from a much larger clone, this may be a read error. The genes are TRBV12-3 or TRBV12-4 and TRBJ2-5; TRBD1 agrees at 8 bases. The CDR3 totals 15 residues. CDR3 region: CASSLGTGPQETQCF. The CDR3 DNA follows: TGTGCCAGCAGTTTAGGGACAGGGCCCCAAGAGACCCAGTGCTTC.

The gene calls are TRBV7-3 and TRBJ2-5; D not certain. Trimming took off 1 base at V and 9 bases at J, with 18 bases between the two ends. The CDR3 runs to 15 residues. Germline V gene sequence: CDR1 SGHTA, CDR2 FQGTGA. The CDR3 here is CASSLKATGFWAQYF. DNA of the CDR3: TGTGCCAGCAGCTTAAAAGCCACGGGTTTTTGGGCCCAGTACTTC.

This chain links TRBV7-9 with TRBJ2-2, with 10 bases lining up with TRBD2. V dropped 1 base and J dropped 0; count of bases not matched to a gene: 2. The CDR3 loop spans 17 amino acids. Germline CDR1 reads SEHNR; CDR2 reads FQNEAQ (reference sequence). CDR3 in DNA: TGTGCCAGCAGCTTAGACGGACTAGCGGCGAACACCGGGGAGCTGTTTTTT. Protein product: CASSLDGLAANTGELFF.

This clonotype was observed many times. The rearrangement joins TRBV30 to TRBJ2-2; D gene ambiguous. The length of the CDR3 is 14 residues. Germline V lookup: CDR1 GTSNPN, CDR2 SVGIG (reference sequence). V was cut by 3 bases and J by 2 bases, with 10 bases left in between. This CDR3 is CAWRLRINTGELFF. The CDR3 DNA is TGTGCCTGGAGACTTCGGATTAACACCGGGGAGCTGTTTTTT.

This clonotype occurred many times. The chain links TRBV7-8 to TRBJ2-1, with D perhaps given as TRBD1 or TRBD2 (5 bases each). This CDR3 has 15 residues. Trimming took 5 bases from V and 9 from J, leaving 20 bases between them. CDR1 SGHVS and CDR2 FQNEAQ come from the germline V gene. The CDR3 region is CASSREGSGLVEQFF. For the CDR3, the DNA is TGTGCCAGCAGCCGAGAGGGTTCAGGGCTGGTTGAGCAGTTCTTC.

This clonotype was seen many times. The chain links TRBV28 to TRBJ1-2; 7 bases are a match to TRBD1. Germline V gene data show CDR1 as MDHEN and CDR2 as SYDVKM. J lost 4 bases, V lost 6 bases, and 17 bases had no gene match. The CDR3 has 17 amino acids. The CDR3 DNA reads TGTGCCAGCAGCCGCGGGACGTTACAGGGGCCTCTCTATGGCTACACCTTC. This codes for CASSRGTLQGPLYGYTF.

This clonotype was seen repeatedly, ten times or more. V usage is TRBV29-1 and J usage is TRBJ1-2; TRBD1 might be the D (6 bases). Germline loops: CDR1 SQVTM, CDR2 ANQGSEA. CDR3 size: 12 residues. Trimming removed 4 bases from V and 4 bases from J, with 10 bases in between. CDR3 amino acids: CSVVKGGYGYTF. The CDR3 DNA sequence: TGCAGCGTTGTCAAAGGGGGCTATGGCTACACCTTC.

This clonotype was observed many times. The V call is TRBV3-1, the J call TRBJ1-4; D unresolved. Germline V gene sequence: CDR1 LGHDT, CDR2 YNNKEL (reference sequence). With 3 bases removed from V and 5 bases from J, the gap between germline ends came to 7 bases. The length of the CDR3 is 13 residues. For the CDR3, the DNA is TGTGCCAGCAGCCAGAACAGCAATGAAAAACTGTTTTTT. Protein product: CASSQNSNEKLFF.

Written as DNA, the CDR3 is TGTGCCAGCAGCTCACGGGACAGGGGGCCCGGGGAGCTGTTTTTT. It encodes CASSSRDRGPGELFF. V gene TRBV11-3 combines with J gene TRBJ2-2; 12 bases are a match to TRBD1. The CDR3 has 15 residues. Germline V lookup: CDR1 SGHNT, CDR2 YENEEA. Losses at the gene ends were 4 bases for V and 6 bases for J; bases not matched to a gene: 3.

In this sample, this clonotype turned up a few times. The rearrangement uses TRBV19 and TRBJ2-1; 8 bases line up with TRBD2. With V trimmed by 6 bases and J by 6 bases, 16 bases remained unmatched. Germline loops: CDR1 LNHDA, CDR2 SQIVND (reference sequence). The CDR3 has 17 amino acids. CDR3 protein: CASRPPPGTRVTNEQFF. CDR3 bases: TGTGCCAGTAGGCCCCCCCCGGGGACTAGGGTGACCAATGAGCAGTTCTTC.

The rearrangement links TRBV30 to TRBJ1-6, with D uncertain. The CDR3 sequence is 14 residues long. Trimming removed 2 bases from V and 5 bases from J, with 10 bases in between. CDR1 GTSNPN and CDR2 SVGIG come from the germline V gene (reference sequence). This CDR3 reads CAWSWALDNSPLHF. For the CDR3, the DNA is TGTGCCTGGAGTTGGGCGCTAGATAATTCACCCCTCCACTTT.

The table lists this clonotype with many counts. The J gene is TRBJ2-7, the V gene TRBV28; TRBD2 aligns across 14 bases. Germline values: CDR1 MDHEN, CDR2 SYDVKM. CDR3 size: 19 residues. J was trimmed by 1 base and V by 3 bases; bases with no gene match: 11. CDR3 nucleotides: TGTGCCAGCAGTTTCCCGGGACTAGCGGGAGAAGGAGGGTCCTACGAGCAGTACTTC. This encodes CASSFPGLAGEGGSYEQYF.

This clonotype appeared once. This chain uses TRBV5-1 with TRBJ2-7; D is unclear. Between the trimmed V and J ends, which lost 0 bases and 3 bases, there was a span of 10 bases. The CDR3 has 14 residues. Per the germline V gene, CDR1 is SGHRS and CDR2 is YFSETQ. The CDR3 protein is CASSLVGIYYEQYF. The CDR3 nucleotides read TGCGCCAGCAGCTTGGTGGGGATTTACTACGAGCAGTACTTC.

This clonotype has only a few counts. The chain has TRBV5-6 and TRBJ2-4; tentative D call: TRBD2 (6 bases). Germline V gives CDR1 SGHDT, CDR2 YYEEEE. The V and J ends lost 5 bases and 0 bases respectively, with 18 bases between them. The CDR3 has 17 amino acids. CDR3 in DNA: TGTGCCAGCAGTCATGGGAGGTCAGGGACAGCCAAAAACATTCAGTACTTC. Translation gives CASSHGRSGTAKNIQYF.

Comments on this clonotype: Given a much more abundant clone one base away, this may be a read error. The chain carries TRBV15 and TRBJ1-5, with D hard to call. Germline lookup yields CDR1 LNHNV and CDR2 YYDKDF (reference sequence). The CDR3 length is 15 residues. Here the CDR3 reads CVTRLDAYSNQPQHF. Written as DNA, the CDR3 is TGTGTCACCAGATTGGACGCCTATAGCAATCAGCCCCAGCATTTT. The variable domain in full, completed from reference TRBV15 and TRBJ1-5, reads DAMVIQNPRYQVTQFGKPVTLSCSQTLNHNVMYWYQQKSSQAPKLLFHYYDKDFNNEADTPDNFQSRRPNTSFCFLDIRSPGLGDTAMYLCVTRLDAYSNQPQHFGDGTRLSIL.

Ten or more counts support this clonotype. This sequence joins TRBV18 and TRBJ1-2; possibly TRBD1 for D (5 bases). Looked up from germline, CDR1 is KGHSH and CDR2 is LQKENI. Trimming left V 1 base short and J 8 bases short, with 11 bases between. The CDR3 covers 13 residues. The CDR3 spells CASSPREEGGYTF. The DNA of the CDR3 is TGTGCCAGCTCACCACGAGAGGAGGGGGGCTACACCTTC.

The chain recombines TRBV9 with TRBJ2-1, with TRBD2 identical over 8 bases. V lost 3 bases, J lost 8 bases, and 7 bases stayed unmatched. CDR3 length: 14 amino acids. Germline assignment: CDR1 SGDLS and CDR2 YYNGEE. The CDR3 is CASSDPGGPHEQFF. The CDR3 nucleotides are TGTGCCAGCAGCGATCCGGGAGGGCCGCATGAGCAGTTCTTC.

This clonotype was seen many times. The chain combines TRBV24-1 with TRBJ2-1, with D unclear. Per germline, CDR1 KGHDR and CDR2 SFDVKD. This CDR3 is 18 amino acids long. Trimming pared 1 base from V and 5 bases from J, leaving 20 bases between. This chain's CDR3 is CATSDLGVGWEGHNEQFF. CDR3 coding DNA: TGTGCCACCAGTGATTTAGGAGTCGGGTGGGAAGGGCACAATGAGCAGTTCTTC.

This clonotype was observed at least ten times. The chain recombines TRBV29-1 with TRBJ2-5, with 10 bases lining up with TRBD1. The length of the CDR3 is 12 residues. J lost 5 bases, V lost 8 bases, and 5 bases had no gene match. The V gene's germline CDR1 is SQVTM and CDR2 ANQGSEA. This CDR3 is CSSRTGGETQYF. CDR3 bases: TGCAGCTCCCGGACAGGGGGGGAGACCCAGTACTTC.

Many counts were recorded for this clonotype. J is TRBJ2-2 and V is TRBV19; D possibly corresponds to TRBD2 (5 bases). Germline assignment: CDR1 LNHDA and CDR2 SQIVND (reference sequence). V gave up 6 bases and J gave up 3 bases, with 11 bases separating them. The CDR3 has 14 residues. CDR3 sequence: CASRWTQDTGELFF. The CDR3 nucleotides are TGTGCCAGTAGGTGGACTCAGGACACCGGGGAGCTGTTTTTT.

This clonotype has a count of ten or more. V gene TRBV6-1 combines with J gene TRBJ1-1; TRBD1 is a possible D gene (6 bases). V was shortened by 5 bases and J by 4 bases, with 17 bases between the two germline ends. The germline V gene encodes CDR1 MNHNS and CDR2 SASEGT. The CDR3 length is 15 residues. CDR3 residues: CASSSDRRRGTEAFF. The CDR3 DNA sequence: TGTGCCAGCAGTTCCGACAGGCGCCGTGGCACTGAAGCTTTCTTT.

This clonotype was counted a few times. The V gene is TRBV5-1, the J gene TRBJ1-2; 9 nucleotides agree with TRBD1. Germline V gene data show CDR1 as SGHRS and CDR2 as YFSETQ. Trimming took 4 bases from V and 5 from J; bases not matched to a gene: 9. This CDR3 region has 15 residues. The CDR3 nucleotides are TGCGCCAGCAGCCCGGGACAGGGACCACTTTATGGCTACACCTTC. Its protein is CASSPGQGPLYGYTF.

This clonotype was counted many times. The chain joins TRBV5-5 to TRBJ2-1; 8 nucleotides match TRBD1. With 4 bases clipped from V and 4 bases from J, the junction kept 4 bases outside the gene matches. This CDR3 is built from 14 residues. Germline-derived CDR1 and CDR2 are SGHKS and YYEKEE (reference sequence). CDR3 region: CASSDGTGYNEQFF. Written as DNA, the CDR3 is TGTGCCAGCAGCGACGGGACAGGTTACAATGAGCAGTTCTTC.

As to this clonotype: A much more abundant neighbour one base away suggests this may be a read error. This chain joins TRBV2 and TRBJ1-1; TRBD1 might be the D (5 bases). Trimming shortened V by 5 bases and J by 0 bases, and 13 bases separated the two germline ends. From germline, CDR1 is SNHLY and CDR2 FYNNEI. The CDR3 is 15 residues long. In nucleotides, the CDR3 is TGTGCCAGCAGTTACTCTGACAGCGTGAACACTGAAGCTTTCTTT. It translates to CASSYSDSVNTEAFF.

The V and J genes are TRBV6-5 and TRBJ2-7; 8 bases map to TRBD1. With V trimmed by 5 bases and J by 5 bases, 8 bases remained unmatched. Germline V gives CDR1 MNHEY, CDR2 SVGAGI. The CDR3 has 14 amino acids. The DNA for the CDR3 is TGTGCCAGCAGTCACCGACAGGGGTCGGACGAGCAGTACTTC. Residues: CASSHRQGSDEQYF.

A few counts support this clonotype. The chain combines TRBV7-2 with TRBJ1-4; D is undetermined. This CDR3 contains 12 residues. Trimming cost V 4 bases and J 8 bases, with 8 bases left between them. CDR1 and CDR2 from the germline V gene are SGHTA and FQGNSA. This chain's CDR3 is CASSYYREKLFF. The CDR3 DNA is TGTGCCAGCAGCTACTACAGAGAAAAACTGTTTTTT.